This T cell receptor (beta chain) was found in a study of blood T cell repertoires in COVID-19. Background on the study: Material from acute and convalescent COVID-19 was sourced from the United States, Italy and Spain.

Per the germline V gene, CDR1 is SNHLY and CDR2 is FYNNEI. Trimming at V came to 2 bases and at J to 8 bases, leaving 8 bases not matched to a gene. There are 15 residues in the CDR3. The authors' processing: Amplified reference gene primers provided the basis for estimating nucleated cell counts. Generated by immunoSEQ multiplex PCR, the TCRdb table keeps only in-frame clones and is missing some. Clonal size and the V and J genes are those of that table, whereas D and trimming came from the DNA. Of 88,000 or so clones listed, 75% to 90% are singletons. The rearrangement uses TRBV2 and TRBJ1-4, with TRBD1 identical over 7 bases. Sequenced material: peripheral blood. The receptor's source is a man in his sixties with acute or convalescent COVID-19. The CDR3 is CASSETGAKTEKLFF. The DNA of the CDR3 is TGTGCCAGCAGTGAAACAGGGGCCAAGACCGAAAAACTGTTTTTT.